One TCR beta chain is described in this entry. Its antigen has not been determined. It has no much larger one-base neighbor in the sample; base qualities were not kept. The cohort consisted of hundreds of healthy bone marrow donors. Cohort members were all nominally healthy when sampled, although unrecorded immune exposures were likely present. The donor was CMV seropositive and belonged to the group of 250 to 350 seropositive cohort members. A peripheral blood sample was provided by each donor, and peripheral blood mononuclear cells were used for TCR beta sequencing. Genomic DNA extraction from the blood cell samples was performed with the Qiagen DNeasy Blood Extraction Kit. These data belong to a study of cytomegalovirus exposure and HLA in healthy donors listed by TCRdb under 2017. Regarding the complete study: In an earlier analysis of 450 to 750 of the donors, 250 to 350 Gb of sequence data and just under 120 million unique TCR beta sequences from roughly 200 million T cells were reported. Approximately 300 gigabases of sequencing data and around 80 million unique TCR sequences made up an early release that covered several hundred HLA-typed donors. The genetic ancestry cluster associated with self-reported Caucasian donors included about four fifths of the roughly 380 genotyped donors. The study aimed to test whether cataloging public T cell receptors could reveal signatures of past pathogen exposure. The study used immunosequencing to profile the T cell repertoires of 670 or so subjects and linked those repertoires to cytomegalovirus serostatus. Besides the first cohort of roughly 700 subjects, a separate validation cohort made up of over 95 different subjects was used. The study combined high-throughput TCR immunosequencing, statistical association of individual TCRs with disease status, and machine learning to predict cytomegalovirus infection status. To study patterns of TCR occurrence, a later analysis re-analyzed previously published TCR beta repertoires from around 700 donors and added high-resolution HLA genotyping. The later analysis used no new phenotypic data to find candidate immune exposures, relying instead on TCR beta sequences and their occurrence across donors. An earlier analysis of several hundred of the donors applied high-throughput TCR beta sequencing to assess whether each TCR beta V gene segment acted as functional or pseudogenic. Alongside the repertoire data, information on donor age, sex, ethnicity and CMV serostatus was compiled. A later genetic analysis took genome-wide SNP genotypes for about three fifths of the 666 donors and used that subset as a discovery cohort. Every discovery cohort repertoire had been produced on one sequencing platform. Class I and class II HLA loci were covered by the typing at four-digit resolution. Typing coverage varied by locus: 629-630 donors for A, B, C, DRB1 and DQB1; roughly 500 for DQA1; around 610 for DPA1; more than 450 for DPB1. About five DR-DQ haplotypes were treated as single units for association and clustering because of strong linkage in the cohort. Among around 400 genotyped donors of the cohort, an average of around 250,000 unique TCR beta nucleotide sequences was sequenced per donor, of which approximately 19% were non-productive.

Preparation of the library involved the immunoSEQ multiplex PCR assay. The multiplex PCR relied on a mix of 60 forward primers for TCR Vbeta segments and 13 reverse primers for TCR Jbeta segments. The CDR3 region of rearranged TCR beta genes was amplified from genomic DNA by a multiplex PCR assay. The amplified TCR beta libraries were sequenced on the Illumina HiSeq System as 87-base-pair reads. From the authors' description of their analysis: In a later analysis, 77 million or so unique TCR beta chains were counted across the 650 to 700 repertoires, and approximately 11 million of these chains were shared by at least two donors. A nearest-neighbor algorithm error-corrected the raw reads and collapsed the reads into unique sequences, merging closely related sequences to remove PCR and sequencing errors. To assign V, D and J gene segments, CDR3 sequences were aligned to IMGT reference sequences. For a sequence to be retained, a match of at least six nucleotides to both a V gene segment and a J gene segment was required. Rearrangements were classified as productive when the CDR3 lacked stop codons and remained in frame with V and J, and all other rearrangements were classified as non-productive. Following IMGT convention, CDR3 was defined as the stretch from the second conserved V-encoded cysteine to the conserved J-encoded phenylalanine. The earlier analysis of about 530 of the donors excluded any sequence lacking an unambiguous match to a single V gene segment. In an earlier analysis of approximately 590 of the donors, V segments were called functional above 56.7% productive rearrangements and were called segregating when the between-donor standard deviation exceeded 5%. A statistical classification framework was built for diagnosing cytomegalovirus status from the catalog of TCR beta chain sequences. V and J gene assignment, in a later analysis, came from comparing TCR nucleotide sequences with IMGT/GENE-DB human TR gene sequences. The TCRdist pipeline was used in a later analysis to assign CDR3 sequences and most-parsimonious VDJ recombination scenarios. In a later analysis, every TCR beta chain was defined by the combination of its CDR3 amino acid sequence and its V-gene family, and reads without a unique V-gene family were dropped. To address suspected cross-contamination and a sequencing artifact, a later analysis removed around 600 highly shared, low-generation-probability nucleotide sequences. In a later analysis, a clonal expansion index for each public chain was calculated from normalized within-repertoire ranks of inferred template counts. In a later analysis, generation probabilities were computed with a VDJ recombination model fitted to out-of-frame rearrangements, and the resulting probabilities were checked against IGoR. In a later analysis, hypergeometric tests were used to score TCR-TCR, TCR-HLA and TCR-CMV co-occurrence, with a repertoire-size bias correction applied to TCR pairs. To estimate false discovery rates, a later analysis permuted the HLA or CMV assignments 20 times. A later analysis grouped co-occurring TCRs with DBSCAN, adding TCRdist sequence similarity when clustering within HLA-allele-positive subsets. For co-occurrence clustering, repertoires with fewer than 30,000 or more than 120,000 public chains were excluded, along with five or six repertoires with anomalous nucleotide sharing. Drawn from immuneACCESS, this table holds only the in-frame rearrangements with V and J called that TCRdb kept. Clones are partly lost; checked studies trace under half to an unresolved V gene and leave the rest unexplained. V, J and clone size derive from that table, while D and trimming were established from the DNA sequence. Within this sample are 80,000 or so clones, with about 60% of them counted one time only. In total, the top ten clones hold over 5.5% of the sample.

On the study overall, not on this receptor specifically: A further reported finding was that TCR beta sequences accurately predicted the HLA-A and HLA-B alleles for most subjects in the first cohort. Compared with equally common non-associated chains, HLA-associated TCR beta chains in a later analysis were more clonally expanded and had lower generation probabilities. It was suggested by the authors that the approach could potentially be generalized to other disease states and immunological phenotypes. In a later analysis, most CMV-associated TCR beta chains were found to appear HLA-restricted, with HLA associations seemingly driven largely by CMV exposure. The classifier was reported to diagnose cytomegalovirus status with high specificity and sensitivity in both the original and validation cohorts. Only TCR beta chains were sequenced in this cohort, and the absence of alpha or paired-chain data limited detectable features. According to a later analysis, TCR association rates differed among HLA loci, with DRB1 alleles showing the most associated TCRs and HLA-C alleles showing the fewest. In an earlier analysis of around 600 of the donors, most TCR beta V segments were observed in productive rearrangements about 87% or about 30% of the time, broadly matching IMGT annotations. A later genetic analysis associated a missense DCLRE1C variant with V-gene and J-gene trimming of TCR beta chains, and an independent cohort replicated the association. Assigning TCR associations to individual alleles was difficult when HLA alleles, especially DR and DQ, strongly co-occurred. Sequencing depth was assumed to be roughly uniform across donors in the presence/absence analyses, though that assumption may not hold. A later genetic analysis reported fewer N-insertions in productive TCRs among donors in an Asian-associated ancestry cluster than the roughly 690-donor mean. Because some donors lacked HLA typing at each locus, the association tests relied only on the typed subset. CMV serostatus was the only immune exposure information available for the cohort. According to a later analysis, parvovirus B19, influenza, CMV and Epstein-Barr virus appeared linked to several top co-occurrence clusters. While some public TCRs were present in many individuals, most TCR sequences turned up only very rarely across donors. Because counts were too low, more than 15 rarely observed V segments, including chromosome 9 orphons, were excluded from the earlier analysis of 500 to 700 of the donors. The study gave a list of more than 150 TCR beta chains associated with cytomegalovirus. A later analysis associated 17,000 or so TCR beta sequences with specific HLA alleles at a false discovery rate of 0.05. Linkage disequilibrium might explain the correlated functional status among segregating V segments, but an unknown experimental factor could not be excluded. Some IMGT-functional V segments, including TRBV6-2 and TRBV6-3, could not be told apart with the 87-base-pair reads, so those segments were excluded. A few of the identified cytomegalovirus-associated TCR beta chains were confirmed in vitro to be specific for cytomegalovirus antigens. A cluster of highly shared sequence variants was judged likely to represent a technical artifact of the sequencing pipeline.

The cysteine opens and the phenylalanine closes a CDR3 of 15 amino acids. Only the CDR3 region is kept as DNA, spanning 45 bases read in frame from base 1. Trimming takes 5 bases from V and 3 bases from J, and the germline ends sit 16 bases apart. Per the germline V gene, MDHEN is the CDR1 and SYDVKM is the CDR2. Material: PBMCs. This chain is built from TRBV28 and TRBJ1-1, with the D gene not clear enough to name. The receptor was derived from a man younger than 40 in good health and CMV-seropositive. The CDR3: CASSPPFGRDTEAFF. The nucleotides read TGTGCCAGCAGTCCCCCATTCGGCCGGGACACTGAAGCTTTCTTT.